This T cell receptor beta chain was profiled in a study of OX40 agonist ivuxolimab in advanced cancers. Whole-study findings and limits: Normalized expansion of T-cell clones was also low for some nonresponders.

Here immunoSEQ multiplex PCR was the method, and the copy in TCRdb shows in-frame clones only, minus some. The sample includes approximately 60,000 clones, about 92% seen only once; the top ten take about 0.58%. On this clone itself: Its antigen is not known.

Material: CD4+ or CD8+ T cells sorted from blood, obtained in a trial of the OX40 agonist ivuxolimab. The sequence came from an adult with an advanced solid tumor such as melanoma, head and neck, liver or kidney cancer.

The CDR3 reads CASSAAVFSSYEQYF. The CDR3 DNA reads as TGTGCCAGCAGCGCGGCAGTATTTAGCTCCTACGAGCAGTACTTC. This chain joins TRBV11-2 and TRBJ2-7; D ambiguous. The CDR3 has 15 amino acids. V shed 5 bases and J shed 0 bases, with 14 bases lying between them. Germline V gene data show CDR1 as SGHAT and CDR2 as FQNNGV.